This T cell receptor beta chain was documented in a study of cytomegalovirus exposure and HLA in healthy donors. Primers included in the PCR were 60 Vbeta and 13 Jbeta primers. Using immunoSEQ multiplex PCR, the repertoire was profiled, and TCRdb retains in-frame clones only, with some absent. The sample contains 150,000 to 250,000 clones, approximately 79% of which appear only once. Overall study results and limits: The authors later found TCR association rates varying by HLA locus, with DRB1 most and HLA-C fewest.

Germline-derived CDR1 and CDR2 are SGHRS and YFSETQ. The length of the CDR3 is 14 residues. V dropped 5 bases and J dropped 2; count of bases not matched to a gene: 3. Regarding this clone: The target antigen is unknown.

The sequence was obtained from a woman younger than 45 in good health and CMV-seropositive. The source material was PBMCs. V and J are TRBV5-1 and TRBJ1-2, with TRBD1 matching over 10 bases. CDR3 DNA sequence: TGCGCCAGCAGGCCGACAGGGGGCAACTATGGCTACACCTTC. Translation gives CASRPTGGNYGYTF.